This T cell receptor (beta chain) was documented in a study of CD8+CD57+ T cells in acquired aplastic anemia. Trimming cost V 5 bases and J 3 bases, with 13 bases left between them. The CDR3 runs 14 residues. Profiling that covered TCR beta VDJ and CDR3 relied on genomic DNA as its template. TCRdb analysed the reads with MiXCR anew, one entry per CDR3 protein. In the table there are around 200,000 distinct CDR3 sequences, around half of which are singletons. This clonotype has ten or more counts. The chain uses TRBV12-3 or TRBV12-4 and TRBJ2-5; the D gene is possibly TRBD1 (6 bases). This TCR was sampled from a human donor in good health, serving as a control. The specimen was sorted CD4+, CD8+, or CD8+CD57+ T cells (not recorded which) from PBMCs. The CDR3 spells CASSPYRVKETQYF. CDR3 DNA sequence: TGTGCCAGCAGTCCCTACAGGGTCAAAGAGACCCAGTACTTC.